Shown below are 20 T cell receptor beta chains from a single sample sequenced in a study of beta chain features in type 1 diabetes (dated by TCRdb to 2016 to 2019). Results and caveats for the whole study, not just this receptor: A moderate but significant shortening of TCRB CDR3 length was observed in type 1 diabetes patients in all four CD4+ subsets.

Library preparation was by the immunoSEQ multiplex PCR assay. The High Capacity cDNA Reverse Transcription Kit was used to reverse transcribe all of the isolated RNA, meaning that expressed TCRB transcripts were what got sequenced. Not all clones reach the TCRdb copy of this immuneACCESS table, which keeps in-frame sequences only. Checked studies attribute under half of the gap to unresolved V genes and leave the rest unexplained. The sample yields about 120,000 clones; about a sixth were counted once. The ten most abundant clones make up 2% to 2.5% of the sample. The antigens of these receptors remain unknown. The sample consisted of central memory CD4+ T cells from blood. The receptors come from a man younger than 45 with type 1 diabetes.

The chain combines TRBV7-2 with TRBJ2-7; TRBD2 aligns across 11 bases. CDR1 is SGHTA and CDR2 is FQGNSA in the germline V gene. The CDR3 has 18 amino acids. The junction had 15 bases not matched to a gene; V was cut back by 1 base and J by 7 bases. CDR3 bases: TGTGCCAGCAGCTTAGGCCGACTAGCGGGGCCACGCTGGGAGGAGCAGTACTTC. Translation gives CASSLGRLAGPRWEEQYF.

This rearrangement joins TRBV5-1 to TRBJ2-1; 8 bases fit TRBD2. This CDR3 comprises 16 residues. The V segment lost 2 bases and the J segment 1 base; nucleotides outside the gene matches: 5. Germline loops: CDR1 SGHRS, CDR2 YFSETQ. CDR3 coding DNA: TGCGCCAGCAGCTTTACGAGCGGGGGATCCTACAATGAGCAGTTCTTC. Amino acids: CASSFTSGGSYNEQFF.

This clone has ten or more counts. This sample includes further DNA sequences coding for the same CDR3. The chain recombines TRBV7-2 with TRBJ2-2; D is unresolved. Deletions cut 1 base from V and 1 base from J, with 4 bases between. The germline gives CDR1 SGHTA, CDR2 FQGNSA. The CDR3 is 14 amino acids. Written as DNA, the CDR3 is TGTGCCAGCAGCTTAGGGGGGAACACCGGGGAGCTGTTTTTT. It codes for CASSLGGNTGELFF.

This clone came up a few times. DNA of the CDR3: TGTGCCAGCAGTGGGACAGTGGCCAACAATGAGCAGTTCTTC. Its translation is CASSGTVANNEQFF. V and J are TRBV7-2 and TRBJ2-1; TRBD1 aligns across 7 bases. CDR1 is SGHTA, CDR2 FQGNSA, per germline. The CDR3 loop spans 14 amino acids. V was pared by 6 bases and J by 5 bases, with 7 bases of the junction left unmatched.

This clone was counted only a few times. The chain employs TRBV13 and TRBJ2-5; D is uncertain. V was cut by 4 bases and J by 4 bases, with 7 bases left in between. The CDR3 sequence is 12 residues long. Germline V gene lookup returns CDR1 PRHDT and CDR2 FYEKMQ (reference sequence). Written as DNA, the CDR3 is TGTGCCAGCAGCTCCAGTGGAGAGACCCAGTACTTC. Its translation: CASSSSGETQYF.

This clone came up a few times. The chain links TRBV7-2 to TRBJ2-1; unclear D gene. Deletions cut 1 base from V and 8 bases from J, with 3 bases between. The CDR3 length is 11 residues. Germline V lookup: CDR1 SGHTA, CDR2 FQGNSA. This chain's CDR3 is CASSLVDEQFF. CDR3 sequence (DNA): TGTGCCAGCAGCTTAGTGGATGAGCAGTTCTTC.

The chain joins TRBV4-1 to TRBJ1-1, with D uncertain. Between the trimmed V and J ends, which lost 0 bases and 1 base, there was a span of 9 bases. Per germline, CDR1 MGHRA and CDR2 YSYEKL. There are 15 residues in the CDR3. CDR3 loop: CASSQEERRNTEAFF. DNA for the CDR3: TGCGCCAGCAGCCAAGAGGAGAGAAGGAACACTGAAGCTTTCTTT.

The chain couples TRBV7-9 to TRBJ2-1; 8 bases match TRBD2. The CDR3 spans 17 residues. CDR1 and CDR2 (germline): SEHNR, FQNEAQ (reference sequence). Losses at the gene ends were 6 bases for V and 8 bases for J; bases not matched to a gene: 18. In nucleotides, the CDR3 is TGTGCCAGCAGTCCCGCTCCTGGCGGGGGGCGGTCATATGAGCAGTTCTTC. The encoded protein is CASSPAPGGGRSYEQFF.

This clone was seen only a few times. The J gene is TRBJ2-5, the V gene TRBV7-2, with TRBD1 matching over 9 bases. The CDR3 is made up of 15 amino acids. Germline CDR1 SGHTA, CDR2 FQGNSA. V trimming: 5 bases; J trimming: 4 bases; junction bases outside the gene matches: 8. In DNA form, the CDR3 reads TGTGCCAGCAGCCCGAGAACAGGGGGCTCAGAGACCCAGTACTTC. Translated: CASSPRTGGSETQYF.

V usage is TRBV7-8 and J usage is TRBJ1-4; D gene ambiguous. The V gene lost 3 bases and the J gene lost 2 bases, with 10 bases spanning the gap. The CDR3 covers 15 residues. Germline CDR1 is SGHVS and CDR2 is FQNEAQ. CDR3 sequence: CASSLGYSTNEKLFF. The DNA of the CDR3 is TGTGCCAGCAGCTTGGGGTATAGCACTAATGAAAAACTGTTTTTT.

The rearrangement links TRBV5-1 to TRBJ1-1; 8 bases match TRBD1. The germline CDR1 and CDR2 sequences are SGHRS and YFSETQ. Germline trimming cut 4 bases from V and 1 base from J; bases unmatched to any gene: 6. There are 15 residues in the CDR3. CDR3 bases: TGCGCCAGCAGCCCCTCGGGACAGGAGAACACTGAAGCTTTCTTT. Its translation is CASSPSGQENTEAFF.

A few counts support this clone. J is TRBJ1-1 and V is TRBV7-8; the D is unclear. V was trimmed by 1 base and J by 1 base, leaving 4 bases between them. CDR3 length: 13 amino acids. CDR1 is SGHVS and CDR2 is FQNEAQ in the germline V gene. The CDR3 spells CASSLEENTEAFF. CDR3 nucleotide sequence: TGTGCCAGCAGCTTAGAGGAGAACACTGAAGCTTTCTTT.

This clone was observed a few times. J is TRBJ2-1 and V is TRBV20-1, with D perhaps matching TRBD1 (6 bases). Germline CDR1 DFQATT, CDR2 SNEGSKA (reference sequence). The CDR3 has 11 amino acids. The ends were cut back, 0 bases at V and 15 bases at J, with 12 bases in the middle. CDR3 loop: CSAREGTGLFF. DNA for the CDR3: TGCAGTGCTAGAGAGGGAACAGGGTTGTTCTTC.

This clone was recorded a few times. This chain links TRBV9 with TRBJ1-4, with D unclear. Trimming took 9 bases from V and 9 from J, leaving 15 bases between them. CDR3 length: 12 amino acids. Germline lookup yields CDR1 SGDLS and CDR2 YYNGEE. The CDR3: CANKKQQQKLFF. The CDR3, as DNA: TGTGCCAACAAAAAACAACAGCAAAAACTGTTTTTT.

The chain joins TRBV4-3 to TRBJ2-7, with 8 bases lining up with TRBD2. CDR1 is LGHNA, CDR2 YSLEER, per germline. This CDR3 has 14 residues. With V trimmed by 3 bases and J by 4 bases, 5 bases remained unmatched. The CDR3 is CASSHTSGGYEQYF. CDR3 bases: TGCGCCAGCAGCCATACTAGCGGCGGTTACGAGCAGTACTTC.

This chain joins TRBV29-1 and TRBJ2-5; 10 nucleotides match TRBD2. V shed 8 bases, J shed 5 bases, and the junction held 8 bases outside the gene matches. This CDR3 comprises 13 residues. The germline gives CDR1 SQVTM, CDR2 ANQGSEA. Here the CDR3 reads CSSKRGGLETQYF. The CDR3 DNA sequence: TGCAGCTCAAAGCGGGGGGGCCTCGAGACCCAGTACTTC. Together with reference TRBV29-1 and TRBJ2-5, the CDR3 gives the full variable domain: SAVISQKPSRDICQRGTSLTIQCQVDSQVTMMFWYRQQPGQSLTLIATANQGSEATYESGFVIDKFPISRPNLTFSTLTVSNMSPEDSSIYLCSSKRGGLETQYFGPGTRLLVL.

The chain is built from TRBV7-9 and TRBJ2-3, with unresolved D. CDR1 and CDR2 from the germline V gene are SEHNR and FQNEAQ (reference sequence). CDR3 length: 15 amino acids. The V gene lost 6 bases and the J gene lost 2 bases, with 15 bases spanning the gap. The CDR3 is CASRTRGRLTDTQYF. CDR3 in DNA: TGTGCCAGCAGGACCCGCGGCCGACTCACAGATACGCAGTATTTT. The variable domain in full, completed from reference TRBV7-9 and TRBJ2-3, reads DTGVSQNPRHKITKRGQNVTFRCDPISEHNRLYWYRQTLGQGPEFLTYFQNEAQLEKSRLLSDRFSAERPKGSFSTLEIQRTEQGDSAMYLCASRTRGRLTDTQYFGPGTRLTVL.

This clone has just a few counts. The V and J genes are TRBV7-9 and TRBJ1-2; D is undetermined. CDR3 size: 13 residues. Trimming pared 0 bases from V and 2 bases from J, leaving 4 bases between. From germline, CDR1 is SEHNR and CDR2 FQNEAQ (reference sequence). CDR3 region: CASSLAGNYGYTF. The CDR3 nucleotides are TGTGCCAGCAGCTTAGCAGGGAACTATGGCTACACCTTC.

The chain joins TRBV28 to TRBJ1-2; TRBD1 agrees at 7 bases. V was pared by 11 bases and J by 4 bases, with 10 bases of the junction left unmatched. The CDR3 is made up of 13 amino acids. Per the germline V gene, CDR1 is MDHEN and CDR2 is SYDVKM. CDR3 DNA sequence: TGTGCCCACAGTCTAAGGGGGCCCTATGGCTACACCTTC. Translation: CAHSLRGPYGYTF.

This clone turned up a few times. The chain employs TRBV29-1 and TRBJ1-1, with unresolved D. Germline loops: CDR1 SQVTM, CDR2 ANQGSEA. Between the trimmed V and J ends, which lost 6 bases and 0 bases, there was a span of 8 bases. This CDR3 spans 12 amino acids. This CDR3 reads CSVKGMNTEAFF. CDR3 nucleotide sequence: TGCAGCGTAAAGGGCATGAACACTGAAGCTTTCTTT.